These 8 T cell receptor beta chains were all obtained from the same sample, sequenced in a study of blood T cell repertoires in COVID-19. The table came from immunoSEQ multiplex PCR; TCRdb's copy has only in-frame clones and leaves some out. The table includes approximately 82,000 clones, around 80% detected once. Sequencing was performed on peripheral blood. These receptors were collected from a woman between 65 and 79 years old with acute or convalescent COVID-19.

The rearrangement links TRBV6-2 or TRBV6-3 to TRBJ1-2; D is undetermined. Trimming stripped 6 bases from V and 3 bases from J, with 11 bases between. Germline CDR1 reads MNHEY; CDR2 reads SVGEGT. This CDR3 region has 13 residues. This chain's CDR3 is CASSQQRYYGYTF. CDR3 DNA: TGTGCCAGCAGCCAGCAACGGTACTATGGCTACACCTTC.

This clone was seen a handful of times. The CDR3 sequence: CAWRDRGGETQYF. The CDR3 nucleotides are TGTGCCTGGAGAGACAGGGGGGGAGAGACCCAGTACTTC. V and J are TRBV30 and TRBJ2-5; 9 bases match TRBD1. CDR3 length: 13 residues. Losses at the gene ends were 3 bases for V and 4 bases for J; bases not matched to a gene: 3. The germline CDR1 and CDR2 sequences are GTSNPN and SVGIG (reference sequence).

CDR3 region: CASSSGTGDNQPQHF. CDR3 DNA sequence: TGTGCCAGCAGTTCCGGGACAGGGGACAATCAGCCCCAGCATTTT. The chain employs TRBV6-5 and TRBJ1-5, with 10 bases that match TRBD1. This CDR3 comprises 15 residues. V was clipped by 4 bases and J by 3 bases; unmatched bases: 3. Germline loops: CDR1 MNHEY, CDR2 SVGAGI.

The V and J genes are TRBV7-9 and TRBJ1-1; 7 bases map to TRBD1. The germline CDR1 and CDR2 sequences are SEHNR and FQNEAQ (reference sequence). The CDR3 is made up of 14 amino acids. The ends lost 2 bases at V and 4 bases at J; junction bases unmatched: 4. CDR3: CASSLTGVSTEAFF. Written as DNA, the CDR3 is TGTGCCAGCAGCTTAACAGGGGTAAGCACTGAAGCTTTCTTT.

The gene calls are TRBV9 and TRBJ2-2, with 8 bases matching TRBD2. Germline loops: CDR1 SGDLS, CDR2 YYNGEE. The ends lost 3 bases at V and 5 bases at J; junction bases unmatched: 6. This CDR3 is 15 amino acids long. CDR3 in DNA: TGTGCCAGCAGCGCAAGCGGGAGTTATACCGGGGAGCTGTTTTTT. Translating it yields CASSASGSYTGELFF.

This chain joins TRBV5-4 and TRBJ2-3, with 8 nucleotides matching TRBD1. Losses at the gene ends were 4 bases for V and 4 bases for J; bases not matched to a gene: 8. The CDR3 consists of 15 residues. The germline V gene encodes CDR1 SGHNT and CDR2 YYREEE (reference sequence). CDR3 in DNA: TGTGCCAGCAGCCCCGGACAGGGTGGGGCAGATACGCAGTATTTT. Translating it yields CASSPGQGGADTQYF.

V is TRBV10-3 and J is TRBJ2-1; 11 nucleotides line up with TRBD2. V trimming: 7 bases; J trimming: 5 bases; junction bases outside the gene matches: 7. This CDR3 is 15 amino acids long. Germline V gene sequence: CDR1 ENHRY, CDR2 SYGVKD. The CDR3 loop reads CAITKGTSGHNEQFF. CDR3 bases: TGTGCCATCACCAAAGGGACTAGCGGACACAATGAGCAGTTCTTC.

The chain uses TRBV6-6 and TRBJ1-2; tentatively, D is TRBD1 (6 bases). Deletions cut 2 bases from V and 1 base from J, with 14 bases between. Germline V gives CDR1 MNHNY, CDR2 SVGAGI (reference sequence). This CDR3 region has 16 residues. The CDR3 sequence: CASSYPETGRNYGYTF. The CDR3 region has the DNA TGTGCCAGCAGTTACCCTGAGACAGGACGTAACTATGGCTACACCTTC.